These T cell receptor beta chains were read from a single sample in a study of shared clonotypes between healthy human individuals. TCRdb's table, derived via immunoSEQ multiplex PCR, lists solely in-frame clones and lacks some. The sample carries about 960,000 clones, about 80% recorded once. Sequencing input: memory CD4+ T cells sorted from blood. The receptor source for this set is a man aged 18 to 30 in good health. Both conserved end residues are part of each CDR3. A D gene is named only where the DNA matches it firmly. The size entry is marked missing in some rows and otherwise reads once, few, many or a size class.

cdr3_aa cdr3_nt j_call clone_size v_call d_call
CASSYSAGGGYTF TGTGCCAGCAGTTACTCGGCAGGGGGTGGCTACACCTTC TRBJ1-2 - TRBV6-5 TRBD1
CASRSSPGQKAYGYTF TGTGCCAGCAGATCTTCACCGGGACAGAAAGCCTATGGCTACACCTTC TRBJ1-2 few TRBV28 TRBD1
CASSSSTGGTSPLHF TGTGCCAGCAGTTCCAGCACAGGGGGCACTTCACCCCTCCACTTT TRBJ1-6 - TRBV2 TRBD1
CASSMGWQGNTGELFF TGTGCCAGTAGTATGGGTTGGCAGGGTAACACCGGGGAGCTGTTTTTT TRBJ2-2 - TRBV19 -
CASSTPGQGVKNIQYF TGTGCCAGCAGCACCCCCGGACAGGGTGTCAAAAACATTCAGTACTTC TRBJ2-4 - TRBV7-9 TRBD1
CASSYPTETQYF TGTGCCAGCAGTTACCCGACAGAGACCCAGTACTTC TRBJ2-5 - TRBV6-6 -
CASSFGRLGLQFF TGTGCCAGCAGCTTCGGTAGGTTGGGGCTGCAGTTCTTC TRBJ2-1 few TRBV7-3 -
CASSLESPSLHF TGTGCCAGCAGCCTCGAGTCCCCATCCCTCCACTTT TRBJ1-6 - TRBV6-1 -
CASSPAGGNGAEAFF TGTGCCAGCAGCCCAGCAGGTGGGAACGGGGCTGAAGCTTTCTTT TRBJ1-1 - TRBV4-2 -
CSVEAPWTNEQFF TGCAGCGTTGAAGCGCCCTGGACGAATGAGCAGTTCTTC TRBJ2-1 - TRBV29-1 -
CASSSRQGAYEQYF TGTGCCAGCAGCTCCAGACAGGGGGCTTACGAGCAGTACTTC TRBJ2-7 - TRBV5-6 TRBD1
CASSLHGQPHQPQHF TGTGCCAGCAGCTTACATGGGCAGCCCCATCAGCCCCAGCATTTT TRBJ1-5 - TRBV7-9 -
CASRFDGNYGYTF TGTGCCAGCAGATTCGACGGAAACTATGGCTACACCTTC TRBJ1-2 - TRBV6-5 -
CASSVGLAVNTGELFF TGTGCCAGCAGCGTTGGACTAGCGGTAAACACCGGGGAGCTGTTTTTT TRBJ2-2 - TRBV9 TRBD2
CASSLVSEKLFF TGTGCCAGCAGCTTAGTAAGCGAAAAACTGTTTTTT TRBJ1-4 - TRBV7-2 -
CASSLDRQAGQFF TGTGCCAGCAGCTTAGATCGGCAGGCGGGGCAGTTCTTC TRBJ2-1 - TRBV7-2 -
CASSEEGSSYNEQFF TGTGCCAGCAGTGAGGAAGGGAGCTCCTACAATGAGCAGTTCTTC TRBJ2-1 - TRBV2 -
CASSLRQGQTNYGYTF TGTGCCAGCTCACTCCGACAGGGCCAGACGAACTATGGCTACACCTTC TRBJ1-2 - TRBV18 TRBD1
CASSLGTGTNYGYTF TGCGCCAGCAGCTTGGGGACCGGGACAAACTATGGCTACACCTTC TRBJ1-2 - TRBV5-1 -
CASSESRQPTEAFF TGCGCCAGCAGTGAGAGTAGGCAGCCCACTGAAGCTTTCTTT TRBJ1-1 - TRBV10-1 -
CASSFSPDTISGNTIYF TGTGCCAGCAGCTTCTCGCCTGACACGATCTCTGGAAACACCATATATTTT TRBJ1-3 - TRBV11-2 -
CASSPLVDQPQHF TGTGCCAGCAGCCCTTTGGTGGATCAGCCCCAGCATTTT TRBJ1-5 - TRBV5-8 -
CAISQRLGLAGTDTQYF TGTGCCATCAGCCAACGGCTGGGACTAGCCGGCACAGATACGCAGTATTTT TRBJ2-3 - TRBV10-3 TRBD2
CASSLGVNEQFF TGTGCCAGCAGCTTAGGGGTCAATGAGCAGTTCTTC TRBJ2-1 few TRBV5-6 -
CSVVFWTGARGAYEQYF TGCAGCGTTGTATTTTGGACAGGCGCAAGGGGAGCATACGAGCAGTACTTC TRBJ2-7 - TRBV29-1 TRBD1
CASSIDRGLETQYF TGTGCCAGCAGCATAGACAGGGGGTTGGAGACCCAGTACTTC TRBJ2-5 - TRBV11-2 TRBD1
CASSLAVGHQPQHF TGCGCCAGCAGCTTGGCCGTGGGGCATCAGCCCCAGCATTTT TRBJ1-5 once TRBV5-1 -
CASRQGQDNEQFF TGTGCCAGCAGGCAAGGACAGGACAATGAGCAGTTCTTC TRBJ2-1 - TRBV5-6 TRBD1
CASSPRTHGTGEKLFF TGTGCCAGCTCACCCCGGACACACGGGACGGGAGAAAAACTGTTTTTT TRBJ1-4 - TRBV18 -
CAWSVRGRRGEKLFF TGTGCCTGGAGTGTCCGGGGGCGGCGGGGCGAAAAACTGTTTTTT TRBJ1-4 - TRBV30 -
CSAPRGAEQYF TGCAGTGCTCCCCGGGGTGCCGAGCAGTACTTC TRBJ2-7 once TRBV20-1 -
CASSVTGGYGYTF TGTGCCAGCAGCGTCACAGGGGGCTATGGCTACACCTTC TRBJ1-2 - TRBV4-2 TRBD1
CASSPPGTFSGNTIYF TGTGCCAGCTCACCACCCGGCACCTTCTCTGGAAACACCATATATTTT TRBJ1-3 - TRBV18 -
CASSPPGDWAYNEQFF TGTGCCAGCTCACCACCGGGTGACTGGGCCTACAATGAGCAGTTCTTC TRBJ2-1 - TRBV18 -
CASSVTSTDTQYF TGTGCCAGCAGCGTGACAAGCACAGATACGCAGTATTTT TRBJ2-3 many TRBV7-8 -
CASSLASGSPYNEQFF TGCGCCAGCAGCTTGGCTAGCGGGAGTCCCTACAATGAGCAGTTCTTC TRBJ2-1 - TRBV5-1 TRBD2
CASSFGVLYEQYF TGTGCCAGCAGCTTCGGGGTCCTTTACGAGCAGTACTTC TRBJ2-7 - TRBV5-4 -
CAWSSRGATGHYEQYF TGTGCCTGGAGTTCACGGGGGGCCACGGGACACTACGAGCAGTACTTC TRBJ2-7 - TRBV30 -
CASIPGPGANVLTF TGTGCCAGCATTCCAGGGCCTGGGGCCAACGTCCTGACTTTC TRBJ2-6 - TRBV6-1 -
CASSSSGGGTYEQYF TGCGCCAGCAGCTCCTCGGGGGGAGGTACCTACGAGCAGTACTTC TRBJ2-7 - TRBV5-1 TRBD2
CASSLEPDTQYF TGTGCCAGCAGCTTGGAACCAGATACGCAGTATTTT TRBJ2-3 - TRBV5-6 -
CASSLGGTATNEKLFF TGCGCCAGCAGCCTGGGGGGGACTGCAACTAATGAAAAACTGTTTTTT TRBJ1-4 - TRBV5-1 -
CASSLYLSYGYTF TGTGCCAGCAGTTTATACCTGTCCTATGGCTACACCTTC TRBJ1-2 once TRBV28 -